The 13 T cell receptor beta chains given below trace back to one sample, sequenced in a study of T-cell memory formation after mild COVID-19. TCRdb redid the calling of the 5' RACE reads with MiXCR, one entry per CDR3 protein. The data show some 280,000 distinct CDR3 sequences, with about 16% seen just once and less than 30% held by the top ten. The sequenced sample was PBMCs or a T cell subset sorted from them (not recorded which). The receptor set was obtained from a man aged 18 to 30 who had mild COVID-19 (a few samples of this study predate the infection). Cell type and time point are not known.

There are a few counts of this clonotype. The chain carries TRBV3-1 and TRBJ2-5; TRBD1 matches 7 bases. The germline gives CDR1 LGHDT, CDR2 YNNKEL (reference sequence). The V and J ends lost 2 bases and 4 bases, in that order; junction bases with no gene match: 10. The CDR3 totals 16 residues. As DNA, the CDR3 is TGTGCCAGCAGCCAACTCCAAGGGGGCTCGAGAGAGACCCAGTACTTC. It is translated as CASSQLQGGSRETQYF.

This clonotype occurred a few times. The chain joins TRBV28 to TRBJ2-7; TRBD1 matches at 9 bases. Germline values: CDR1 MDHEN, CDR2 SYDVKM. The CDR3 length is 13 residues. The V and J ends lost 6 bases and 5 bases, in that order; junction bases with no gene match: 5. CDR3 amino acids: CASRGTGRDEQYV. The CDR3 DNA reads as TGTGCCAGCAGGGGGACAGGGCGCGACGAGCAGTACGTC.

The V gene is TRBV6-5, the J gene TRBJ1-2; possibly TRBD1 for D (6 bases). This CDR3 spans 15 amino acids. Germline loops: CDR1 MNHEY, CDR2 SVGAGI. V was clipped by 0 bases and J by 4 bases, with 12 bases between them. CDR3 amino acids: CASSYSLEGGYGYTF. CDR3 sequence (DNA): TGTGCCAGCAGTTACTCCCTTGAGGGGGGCTATGGCTACACCTTC.

This chain uses TRBV10-3 with TRBJ2-2; D tentatively fits TRBD1 or TRBD2 (5 bases each). Trimming left V 5 bases short and J 5 bases short, with 15 bases between. The CDR3 length is 15 residues. Germline CDR1 ENHRY, CDR2 SYGVKD. This CDR3 reads CAISSQETKTGELFF. The CDR3 DNA is TGTGCCATCAGTTCACAGGAGACTAAAACCGGGGAGCTGTTTTTT.

This clonotype occurred a few times. The chain recombines TRBV24-1 with TRBJ2-1, with D perhaps matching TRBD1 (6 bases). Germline lookup yields CDR1 KGHDR and CDR2 SFDVKD. V lost 4 bases and J 5 bases, leaving 11 bases between the germline ends. The CDR3 spans 14 residues. The CDR3, as DNA: TGTGCCACCAGTGACAACAGGGACCACAATGAGCAGTTCTTC. This encodes CATSDNRDHNEQFF.

The rearrangement links TRBV7-3 to TRBJ2-7; D is ambiguous. The germline V gene has CDR1 SGHTA and CDR2 FQGTGA. This CDR3 spans 15 amino acids. Trimming cost V 2 bases and J 0 bases, with 11 bases left between them. CDR3 sequence: CASSLGVDGSYEQYF. The CDR3 bases are TGTGCCAGCAGCTTAGGCGTCGATGGCTCCTACGAGCAGTACTTC.

This clonotype was found a few times. The V gene is TRBV20-1, the J gene TRBJ1-1; tentatively, D is TRBD1 (6 bases). The germline V gene has CDR1 DFQATT and CDR2 SNEGSKA (reference sequence). This CDR3 is 13 amino acids long. V was pared by 1 base and J by 5 bases, with 11 bases between. The CDR3 reads CSARGGALTEAFF. CDR3 sequence (DNA): TGCAGTGCTAGAGGGGGGGCGCTTACTGAAGCTTTCTTT.

The chain links TRBV28 to TRBJ1-6; 7 bases line up with TRBD1. This CDR3 is built from 13 residues. The germline gives CDR1 MDHEN, CDR2 SYDVKM. In DNA, the CDR3 is TGTGCGGAGGGACAGACCTATAATTCACCCCTCCACTTT. Its translation is CAEGQTYNSPLHF.

The chain uses TRBV27 and TRBJ2-5; D gene unclear. CDR1 MNHEY and CDR2 SMNVEV come from the germline V gene (reference sequence). The V end lost 2 bases, the J end lost 7 bases, and 11 bases lay between the germline ends. CDR3 size: 13 residues. CDR3 in DNA: TGTGCCAGCAGTTTAGAAGAGCGCGCGACCCAGTACTTC. This encodes CASSLEERATQYF.

This chain connects TRBV5-1 to TRBJ1-1; D uncertain. The CDR3 loop spans 13 amino acids. CDR1 and CDR2 from the germline V gene are SGHRS and YFSETQ. The CDR3 nucleotides are TGCGCGACGTCAGAGTACCAGAACACTGAAGCTTTCTTT. It yields the protein CATSEYQNTEAFF.

A few counts support this clonotype. This chain links TRBV6-5 with TRBJ2-6; D gene ambiguous. Trimming left V 3 bases short and J 0 bases short, with 6 bases between. CDR3 length equals 15 residues. From germline, CDR1 is MNHEY and CDR2 SVGAGI. In nucleotides, the CDR3 is TGTGCCAGCAGTTATGGCTCCTCTGGGGCCAACGTCCTGACTTTC. It codes for CASSYGSSGANVLTF.

This clonotype came up a few times. This rearrangement joins TRBV5-6 to TRBJ2-4; 8 bases are a match to TRBD2. The CDR3 runs 15 residues. Germline CDR1 SGHDT, CDR2 YYEEEE. V dropped 4 bases and J dropped 1; count of bases not matched to a gene: 4. CDR3 residues: CASSPPGGAKNIQYF. CDR3 DNA sequence: TGTGCCAGCAGCCCCCCGGGAGGGGCCAAAAACATTCAGTACTTC. Complete variable domain (other parts from reference TRBV5-6 and TRBJ2-4): DAGVTQSPTHLIKTRGQQVTLRCSPKSGHDTVSWYQQALGQGPQFIFQYYEEEERQRGNFPDRFSGHQFPNYSSELNVNALLLGDSALYLCASSPPGGAKNIQYFGAGTRLSVL.

This clonotype has only a few counts. The genes are TRBV6-6 and TRBJ2-6, with TRBD1 matching 10 bases. Trimming took 7 bases from V and 2 from J; bases not matched to a gene: 8. The CDR3 runs 17 residues. The germline gives CDR1 MNHNY, CDR2 SVGAGI (reference sequence). CDR3 sequence reads: CASTDATGGAGANVLTF. The CDR3 nucleotides read TGTGCCAGCACTGACGCGACAGGGGGCGCTGGGGCCAACGTCCTGACTTTC.